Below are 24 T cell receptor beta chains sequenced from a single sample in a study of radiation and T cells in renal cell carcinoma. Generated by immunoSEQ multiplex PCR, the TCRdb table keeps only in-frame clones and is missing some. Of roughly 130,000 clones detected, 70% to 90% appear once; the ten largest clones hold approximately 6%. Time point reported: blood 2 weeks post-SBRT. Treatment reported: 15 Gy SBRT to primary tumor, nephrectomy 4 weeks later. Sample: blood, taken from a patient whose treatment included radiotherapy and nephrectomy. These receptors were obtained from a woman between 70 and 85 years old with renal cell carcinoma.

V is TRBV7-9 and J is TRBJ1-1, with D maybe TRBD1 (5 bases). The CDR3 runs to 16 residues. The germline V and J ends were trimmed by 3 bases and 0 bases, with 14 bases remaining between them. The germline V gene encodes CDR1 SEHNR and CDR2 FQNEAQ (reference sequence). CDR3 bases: TGTGCCAGCAGCTTTTTGTTCGACAGCTTGAACACTGAAGCTTTCTTT. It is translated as CASSFLFDSLNTEAFF. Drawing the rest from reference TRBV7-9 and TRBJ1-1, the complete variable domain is DTGVSQNPRHKITKRGQNVTFRCDPISEHNRLYWYRQTLGQGPEFLTYFQNEAQLEKSRLLSDRFSAERPKGSFSTLEIQRTEQGDSAMYLCASSFLFDSLNTEAFFGQGTRLTVV.

The CDR3 DNA follows: TGTGCCTGGAGTGTTGGGGAGTATCAGCCCCAGCATTTT. Translated: CAWSVGEYQPQHF. The genes are TRBV30 and TRBJ1-5; no clear D. The CDR3 extends over 13 amino acids. The germline CDR1 and CDR2 sequences are GTSNPN and SVGIG (reference sequence). V was pared by 0 bases and J by 5 bases, with 8 bases between.

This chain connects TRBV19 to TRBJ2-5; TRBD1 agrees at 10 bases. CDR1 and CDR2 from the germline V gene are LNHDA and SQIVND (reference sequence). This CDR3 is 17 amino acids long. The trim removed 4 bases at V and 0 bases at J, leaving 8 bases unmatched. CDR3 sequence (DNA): TGTGCCAGTAGTACGCGACAGGGGGCGCGGTACCAAGAGACCCAGTACTTC. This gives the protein CASSTRQGARYQETQYF.

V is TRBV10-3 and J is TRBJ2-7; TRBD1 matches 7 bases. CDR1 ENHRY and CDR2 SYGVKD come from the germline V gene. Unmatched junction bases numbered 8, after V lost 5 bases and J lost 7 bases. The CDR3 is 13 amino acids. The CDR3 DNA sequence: TGTGCCATCAGTCTGACAGGGCCCGAGGAGCAGTACTTC. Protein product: CAISLTGPEEQYF.

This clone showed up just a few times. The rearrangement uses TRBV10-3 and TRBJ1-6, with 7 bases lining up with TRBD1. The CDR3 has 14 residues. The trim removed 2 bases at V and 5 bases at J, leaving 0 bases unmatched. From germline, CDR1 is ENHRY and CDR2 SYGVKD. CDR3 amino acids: CAISEGQDNSPLHF. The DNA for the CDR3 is TGTGCCATCAGTGAGGGACAGGATAATTCACCCCTCCACTTT.

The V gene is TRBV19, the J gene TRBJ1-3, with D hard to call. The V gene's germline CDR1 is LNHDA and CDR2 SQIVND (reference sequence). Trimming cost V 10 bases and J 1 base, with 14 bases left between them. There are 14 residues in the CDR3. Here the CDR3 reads CATVRGSSGNTIYF. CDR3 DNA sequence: TGTGCCACCGTAAGAGGGTCTTCTGGAAACACCATATATTTT.

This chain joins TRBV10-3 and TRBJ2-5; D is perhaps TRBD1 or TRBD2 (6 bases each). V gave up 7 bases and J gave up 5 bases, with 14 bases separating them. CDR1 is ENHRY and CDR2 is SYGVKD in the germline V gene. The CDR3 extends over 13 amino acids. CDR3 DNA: TGTGCCATCATGGGGACTCAGGGGGAGACCCAGTACTTC. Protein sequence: CAIMGTQGETQYF.

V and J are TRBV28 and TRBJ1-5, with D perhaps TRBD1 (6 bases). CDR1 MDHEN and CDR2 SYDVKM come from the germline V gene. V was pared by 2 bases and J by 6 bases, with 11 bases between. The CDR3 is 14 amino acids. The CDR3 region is CASSLVRGGQPQHF. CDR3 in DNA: TGTGCCAGCAGTTTAGTCAGGGGAGGTCAGCCCCAGCATTTT.

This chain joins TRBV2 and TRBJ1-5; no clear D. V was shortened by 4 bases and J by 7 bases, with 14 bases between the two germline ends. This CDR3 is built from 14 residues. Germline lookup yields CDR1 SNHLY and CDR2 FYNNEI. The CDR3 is CASSGGRGGQPQHF. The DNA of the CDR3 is TGTGCCAGCAGTGGTGGGAGAGGTGGGCAGCCCCAGCATTTT.

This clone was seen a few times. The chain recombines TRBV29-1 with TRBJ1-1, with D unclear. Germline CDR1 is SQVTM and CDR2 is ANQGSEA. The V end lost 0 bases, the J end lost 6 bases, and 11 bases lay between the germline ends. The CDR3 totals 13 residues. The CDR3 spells CSVEDRGLAEAFF. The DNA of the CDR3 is TGCAGCGTTGAAGATCGAGGTCTTGCTGAAGCTTTCTTT.

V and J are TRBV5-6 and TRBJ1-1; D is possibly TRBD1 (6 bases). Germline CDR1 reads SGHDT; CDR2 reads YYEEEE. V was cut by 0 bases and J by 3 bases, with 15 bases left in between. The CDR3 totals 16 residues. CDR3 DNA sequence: TGTGCCAGCAGCTTGGGGACAGCTTTCACAGACACTGAAGCTTTCTTT. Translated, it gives CASSLGTAFTDTEAFF. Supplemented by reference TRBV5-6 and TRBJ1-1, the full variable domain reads DAGVTQSPTHLIKTRGQQVTLRCSPKSGHDTVSWYQQALGQGPQFIFQYYEEEERQRGNFPDRFSGHQFPNYSSELNVNALLLGDSALYLCASSLGTAFTDTEAFFGQGTRLTVV.

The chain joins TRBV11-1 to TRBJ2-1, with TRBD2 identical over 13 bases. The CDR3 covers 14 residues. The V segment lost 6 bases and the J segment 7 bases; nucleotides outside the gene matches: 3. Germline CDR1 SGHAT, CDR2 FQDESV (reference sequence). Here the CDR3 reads CASRLAGGLNEQFF. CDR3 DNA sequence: TGTGCCAGCAGACTAGCGGGGGGGCTTAATGAGCAGTTCTTC. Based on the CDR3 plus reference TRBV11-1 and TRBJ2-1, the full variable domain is EAEVAQSPRYKITEKSQAVAFWCDPISGHATLYWYRQILGQGPELLVQFQDESVVDDSQLPKDRFSAERLKGVDSTLKIQPAELGDSAMYLCASRLAGGLNEQFFGPGTRLTVL.

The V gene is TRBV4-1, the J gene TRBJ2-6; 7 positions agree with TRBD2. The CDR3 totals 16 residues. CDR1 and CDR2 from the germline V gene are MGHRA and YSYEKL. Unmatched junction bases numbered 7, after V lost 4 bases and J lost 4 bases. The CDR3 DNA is TGCGCCAGCAGCCTCGGGAGGTTGACCGGGGCCAACGTCCTGACTTTC. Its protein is CASSLGRLTGANVLTF.

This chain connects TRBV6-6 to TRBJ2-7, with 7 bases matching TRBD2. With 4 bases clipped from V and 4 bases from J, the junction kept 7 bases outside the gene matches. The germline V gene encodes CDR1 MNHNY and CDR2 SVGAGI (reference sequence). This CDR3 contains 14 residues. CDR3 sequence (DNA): TGTGCCAGCAGTTCCCTTTCTAGCGGATACGAGCAGTACTTC. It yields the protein CASSSLSSGYEQYF.

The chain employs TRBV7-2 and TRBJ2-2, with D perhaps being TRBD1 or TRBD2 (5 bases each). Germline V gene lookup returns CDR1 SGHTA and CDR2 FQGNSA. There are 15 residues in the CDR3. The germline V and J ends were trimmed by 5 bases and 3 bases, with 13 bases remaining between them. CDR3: CASSTRDGYTGELFF. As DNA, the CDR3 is TGTGCCAGCAGCACGAGGGACGGCTACACCGGGGAGCTGTTTTTT.

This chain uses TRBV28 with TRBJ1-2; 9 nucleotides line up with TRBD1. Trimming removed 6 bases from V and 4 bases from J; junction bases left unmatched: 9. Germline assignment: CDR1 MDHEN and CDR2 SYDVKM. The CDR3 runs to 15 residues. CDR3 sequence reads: CASRDGQGSSYGYTF. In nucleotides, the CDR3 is TGTGCCAGCAGAGACGGACAGGGGTCCTCCTATGGCTACACCTTC.

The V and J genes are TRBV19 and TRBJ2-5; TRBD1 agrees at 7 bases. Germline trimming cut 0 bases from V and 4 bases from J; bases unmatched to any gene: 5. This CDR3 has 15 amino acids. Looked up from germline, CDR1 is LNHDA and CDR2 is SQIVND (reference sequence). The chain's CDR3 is CASSIERGGGETQYF. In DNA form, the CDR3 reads TGTGCCAGTAGTATAGAAAGAGGGGGCGGAGAGACCCAGTACTTC.

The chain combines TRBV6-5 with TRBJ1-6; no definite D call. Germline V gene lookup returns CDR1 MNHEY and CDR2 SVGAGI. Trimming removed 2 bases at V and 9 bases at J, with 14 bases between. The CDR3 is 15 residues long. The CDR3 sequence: CASSYDDAGGSPLHF. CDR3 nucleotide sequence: TGTGCCAGCAGTTACGACGATGCGGGTGGTTCACCCCTCCACTTT.

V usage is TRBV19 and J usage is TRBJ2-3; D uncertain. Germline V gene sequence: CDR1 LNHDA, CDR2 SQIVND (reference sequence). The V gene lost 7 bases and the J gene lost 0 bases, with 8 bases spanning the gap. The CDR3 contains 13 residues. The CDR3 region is CASKARSTDTQYF. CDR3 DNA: TGTGCCAGTAAGGCGAGGAGCACAGATACGCAGTATTTT.

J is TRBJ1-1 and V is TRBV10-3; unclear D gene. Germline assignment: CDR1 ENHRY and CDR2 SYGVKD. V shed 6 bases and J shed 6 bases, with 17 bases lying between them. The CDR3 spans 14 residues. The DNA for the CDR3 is TGTGCCATCAGCAACTCGGGCATTGGACCTGAAGCTTTCTTT. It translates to CAISNSGIGPEAFF.

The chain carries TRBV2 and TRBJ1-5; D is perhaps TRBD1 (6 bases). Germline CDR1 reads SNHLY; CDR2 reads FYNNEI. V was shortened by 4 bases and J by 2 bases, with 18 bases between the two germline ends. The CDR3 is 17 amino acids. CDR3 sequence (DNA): TGTGCCAGCAGTGCGGCCTTAGGGGGAGTTGGCAATCAGCCCCAGCATTTT. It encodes CASSAALGGVGNQPQHF.

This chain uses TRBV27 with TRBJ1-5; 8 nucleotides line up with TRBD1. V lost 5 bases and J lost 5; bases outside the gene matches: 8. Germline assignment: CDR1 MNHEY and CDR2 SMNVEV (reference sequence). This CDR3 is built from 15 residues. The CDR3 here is CASSGNRGGDQPQHF. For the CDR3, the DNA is TGTGCCAGCAGTGGAAACAGGGGGGGCGATCAGCCCCAGCATTTT.

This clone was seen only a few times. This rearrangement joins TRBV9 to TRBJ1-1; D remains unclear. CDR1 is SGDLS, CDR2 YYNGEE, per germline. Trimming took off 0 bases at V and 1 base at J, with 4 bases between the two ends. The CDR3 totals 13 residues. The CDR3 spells CASSVAPNTEAFF. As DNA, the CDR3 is TGTGCCAGCAGCGTAGCCCCGAACACTGAAGCTTTCTTT.

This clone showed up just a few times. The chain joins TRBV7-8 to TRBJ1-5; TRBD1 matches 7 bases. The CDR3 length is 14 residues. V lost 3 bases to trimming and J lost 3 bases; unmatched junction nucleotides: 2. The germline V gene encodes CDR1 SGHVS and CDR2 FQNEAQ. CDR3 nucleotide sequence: TGTGCCAGCAGCTTTGGGACAGACAATCAGCCCCAGCATTTT. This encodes CASSFGTDNQPQHF. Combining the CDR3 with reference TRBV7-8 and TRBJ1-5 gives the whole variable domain GAGVSQSPRYKVAKRGQDVALRCDPISGHVSLFWYQQALGQGPEFLTYFQNEAQLDKSGLPSDRFFAERPEGSVSTLKIQRTQQEDSAVYLCASSFGTDNQPQHFGDGTRLSIL.